Shown below are 12 T cell receptor beta chains from a single sample sequenced in a study of Ad26.COV2.S vaccination and SARS-CoV-2 variants. Data came from immunoSEQ multiplex PCR; TCRdb stores just in-frame clones and leaves some out. The sample has just over 350,000 clones; around 90% are singletons. The sample consisted of peripheral blood, taken after recovery from COVID-19. These TCRs come from a human donor who had recovered from COVID-19.

The chain combines TRBV25-1 with TRBJ2-3, with 9 nucleotides matching TRBD2. V lost 5 bases, J lost 3 bases, and 6 bases stayed unmatched. Germline-derived CDR1 and CDR2 are MGHDK and SYGVNS. The CDR3 totals 15 residues. CDR3 protein: CASSPLAGLTDTQYF. The DNA of the CDR3 is TGTGCCAGCAGTCCCCTAGCGGGGTTGACAGATACGCAGTATTTT.

The chain couples TRBV7-8 to TRBJ2-7; a weak D match, TRBD2 (5 bases). V lost 2 bases, J lost 3 bases, and 11 bases lay in between. The CDR3 totals 14 residues. Germline V gives CDR1 SGHVS, CDR2 FQNEAQ. Written as DNA, the CDR3 is TGTGCCAGCAGCTTAATAGTCGGGAACTACGAGCAGTACTTC. This sequence encodes CASSLIVGNYEQYF.

This chain links TRBV7-2 with TRBJ1-2; no clear D gene. Germline V lookup: CDR1 SGHTA, CDR2 FQGNSA. Trimming left V 5 bases short and J 4 bases short, with 8 bases between. CDR3 size: 12 residues. The DNA for the CDR3 is TGTGCCAGCAGCCACAATACCTATGGCTACACCTTC. It yields the protein CASSHNTYGYTF.

The chain is built from TRBV5-1 and TRBJ1-6; possibly TRBD1 for D (5 bases). V was cut by 0 bases and J by 9 bases, with 13 bases left in between. The V gene's germline CDR1 is SGHRS and CDR2 YFSETQ. The CDR3 contains 15 residues. Here the CDR3 DNA reads TGCGCCAGCAGCTTGGTACAGGAGGGCGGTTCACCCCTCCACTTT. Its translation: CASSLVQEGGSPLHF.

The chain combines TRBV4-1 with TRBJ1-2; D unclear. V lost 0 bases to trimming and J lost 4 bases, with 9 bases between them. CDR1 and CDR2 (germline): MGHRA, YSYEKL. The CDR3 is 14 residues long. The CDR3 DNA reads TGCGCCAGCAGCCAAGATATAAGGGTCTATGGCTACACCTTC. Translating gives CASSQDIRVYGYTF.

This clone was seen more than once but under ten times. The chain uses TRBV7-8 and TRBJ1-3; unclear D gene. This CDR3 has 15 amino acids. Looked up from germline, CDR1 is SGHVS and CDR2 is FQNEAQ. V dropped 0 bases and J dropped 4 bases, with 10 bases sitting between them. This CDR3 is CASSLATYSGNTIYF. The DNA of the CDR3 is TGTGCCAGCAGCTTAGCGACGTATTCAGGAAACACCATATATTTT. Full variable domain (missing parts from reference TRBV7-8 and TRBJ1-3): GAGVSQSPRYKVAKRGQDVALRCDPISGHVSLFWYQQALGQGPEFLTYFQNEAQLDKSGLPSDRFFAERPEGSVSTLKIQRTQQEDSAVYLCASSLATYSGNTIYFGEGSWLTVV.

The gene calls are TRBV5-5 and TRBJ2-2; D may correspond to TRBD1 or TRBD2 (5 bases each). Trimming took 0 bases from V and 5 from J, leaving 8 bases between them. The germline V gene has CDR1 SGHKS and CDR2 YYEKEE (reference sequence). The CDR3 contains 14 residues. This CDR3 reads CASSLVWGTGELFF. CDR3 bases: TGTGCCAGCAGCTTGGTTTGGGGGACCGGGGAGCTGTTTTTT.

The chain recombines TRBV2 with TRBJ1-4; D ambiguous. Germline V gene data show CDR1 as SNHLY and CDR2 as FYNNEI. V was shortened by 6 bases and J by 8 bases, with 16 bases between the two germline ends. The CDR3 has 14 residues. In nucleotides, the CDR3 is TGTGCCAGCAGGGCCGGGGAACGGAGGGAAAAACTGTTTTTT. Amino acid sequence: CASRAGERREKLFF.

With regard to this clone: Other DNA sequences in this sample translate to the same CDR3. The chain carries TRBV18 and TRBJ1-1, with 10 positions matching TRBD1. CDR1 KGHSH and CDR2 LQKENI come from the germline V gene. The CDR3 extends over 16 amino acids. The ends lost 5 bases at V and 5 bases at J; junction bases unmatched: 11. DNA of the CDR3: TGTGCCAGCTCATCGGACAGGGGGGTGGGTCGGACTGAAGCTTTCTTT. This gives the protein CASSSDRGVGRTEAFF. The whole variable domain, filled in from reference TRBV18 and TRBJ1-1, reads NAGVMQNPRHLVRRRGQEARLRCSPMKGHSHVYWYRQLPEEGLKFMVYLQKENIIDESGMPKERFSAEFPKEGPSILRIQQVVRGDSAAYFCASSSDRGVGRTEAFFGQGTRLTVV.

J is TRBJ1-1 and V is TRBV6-2 or TRBV6-3; a possible D gene is TRBD1 (5 bases). Germline lookup yields CDR1 MNHEY and CDR2 SVGEGT. CDR3 length: 16 residues. V lost 3 bases and J 1 base, leaving 15 bases between the germline ends. The CDR3 DNA is TGTGCCAGCAGTTATATACTCGGGGGGTCGAACACTGAAGCTTTCTTT. Translation: CASSYILGGSNTEAFF.

V usage is TRBV6-1 and J usage is TRBJ1-2; D unresolved. This CDR3 has 12 residues. Germline lookup yields CDR1 MNHNS and CDR2 SASEGT. The V and J ends lost 5 bases and 4 bases respectively, with 8 bases between them. This chain's CDR3 is CASSSNSYGYTF. CDR3 coding DNA: TGTGCCAGCAGTTCCAACTCCTATGGCTACACCTTC.

This chain connects TRBV7-9 to TRBJ2-2; TRBD1 agrees at 9 bases. This CDR3 is 15 amino acids long. Unmatched junction bases numbered 5, after V lost 6 bases and J lost 3 bases. Germline CDR1 SEHNR, CDR2 FQNEAQ (reference sequence). In nucleotides, the CDR3 is TGTGCCAGCAGAAACAGGGGGCTGGACACCGGGGAGCTGTTTTTT. Its protein is CASRNRGLDTGELFF.